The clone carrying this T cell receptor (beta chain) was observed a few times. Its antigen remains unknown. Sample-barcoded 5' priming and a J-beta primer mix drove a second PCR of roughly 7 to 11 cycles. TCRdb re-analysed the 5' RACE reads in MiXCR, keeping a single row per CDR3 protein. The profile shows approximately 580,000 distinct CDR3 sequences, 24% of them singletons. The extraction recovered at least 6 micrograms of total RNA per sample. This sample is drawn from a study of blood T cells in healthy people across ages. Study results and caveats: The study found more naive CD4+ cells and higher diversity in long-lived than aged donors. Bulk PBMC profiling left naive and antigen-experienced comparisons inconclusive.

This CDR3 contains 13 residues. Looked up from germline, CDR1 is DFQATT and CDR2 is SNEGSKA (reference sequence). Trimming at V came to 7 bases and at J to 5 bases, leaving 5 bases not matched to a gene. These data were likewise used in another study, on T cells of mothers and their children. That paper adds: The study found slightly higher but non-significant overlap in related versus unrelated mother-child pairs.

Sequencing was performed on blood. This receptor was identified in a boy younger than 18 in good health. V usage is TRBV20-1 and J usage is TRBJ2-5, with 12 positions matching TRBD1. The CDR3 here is CSGGTGGLETQYF. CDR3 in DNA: TGCAGTGGCGGGACAGGGGGCTTGGAGACCCAGTACTTC.